Following are 21 T cell receptor beta chains from one sample sequenced in a study of T-cell memory formation after mild COVID-19. TCRdb called the 5' RACE reads again in MiXCR, with one record for every CDR3 protein. The sample holds about 560,000 distinct CDR3 sequences, roughly 17% seen once. The sequencing sample was made of PBMCs or a T cell subset sorted from them (not recorded which). Receptors were obtained from an adult woman who had mild COVID-19 (a few samples of this study predate the infection). Cell type and time point are not known.

The rearrangement uses TRBV7-2 and TRBJ2-3, with 7 bases fitting TRBD2. This CDR3 region has 15 residues. Trimming at V came to 0 bases and at J to 2 bases, leaving 2 bases not matched to a gene. Germline CDR1 SGHTA, CDR2 FQGNSA. CDR3 nucleotide sequence: TGTGCCAGCAGCTTAGCGGGAGGGGTCACAGATACGCAGTATTTT. It specifies CASSLAGGVTDTQYF.

V and J are TRBV6-6 and TRBJ1-4; no clear D gene. V lost 2 bases, J lost 6 bases, and 7 bases lay in between. Germline CDR1 is MNHNY and CDR2 is SVGAGI (reference sequence). The CDR3 runs to 13 residues. The CDR3 is CASSYRTYEKLFF. For the CDR3, the DNA is TGTGCCAGCAGTTACCGTACATATGAAAAACTGTTTTTT.

This sequence joins TRBV4-2 and TRBJ2-1; D not certain. V gave up 0 bases and J gave up 6 bases, with 15 bases separating them. The CDR3 extends over 16 amino acids. Germline-derived CDR1 and CDR2 are LGHNA and YNFKEQ. The CDR3: CASSQEEISRGNEQFF. CDR3 nucleotide sequence: TGTGCCAGCAGCCAAGAGGAAATTAGTCGTGGCAATGAGCAGTTCTTC.

This clonotype was found many times. The rearrangement joins TRBV19 to TRBJ2-4; D perhaps matches TRBD2 (6 bases). CDR3 size: 16 residues. Trimming pared 9 bases from V and 1 base from J, leaving 19 bases between. Looked up from germline, CDR1 is LNHDA and CDR2 is SQIVND (reference sequence). The DNA of the CDR3 is TGTGCCAGCACGCGGGATACTCGGGATGCCAAAAACATTCAGTACTTC. This encodes CASTRDTRDAKNIQYF.

The V call is TRBV5-1, the J call TRBJ2-1; D uncertain. CDR3 length: 15 amino acids. V lost 0 bases to trimming and J lost 4 bases, with 11 bases between them. Germline CDR1 SGHRS, CDR2 YFSETQ. DNA for the CDR3: TGCGCCAGCAGCTTGGCCGTGGGTATTTACAATGAGCAGTTCTTC. This sequence encodes CASSLAVGIYNEQFF.

The rearrangement uses TRBV3-1 and TRBJ2-2, with TRBD1 identical over 9 bases. The CDR3 totals 16 residues. V was clipped by 6 bases and J by 0 bases; unmatched bases: 5. Germline CDR1 and CDR2: LGHDT and YNNKEL (reference sequence). Here the CDR3 reads CASRKQGATNTGELFF. CDR3 nucleotide sequence: TGTGCCAGCAGAAAACAGGGGGCTACGAACACCGGGGAGCTGTTTTTT.

This clonotype has only a few counts. J is TRBJ2-7 and V is TRBV19; D not certain. V shed 3 bases and J shed 1 base, with 10 bases lying between them. Germline V gives CDR1 LNHDA, CDR2 SQIVND (reference sequence). The length of the CDR3 is 14 residues. CDR3: CASSITPASYEQYF. DNA of the CDR3: TGTGCCAGTAGTATCACCCCGGCTTCCTACGAGCAGTACTTC.

The chain uses TRBV6-6 and TRBJ2-3; 8 nucleotides agree with TRBD2. This CDR3 has 13 amino acids. Unmatched junction bases numbered 10, after V lost 7 bases and J lost 10 bases. The germline CDR1 and CDR2 sequences are MNHNY and SVGAGI (reference sequence). CDR3 nucleotides: TGTGCCAGCACTCCCTCGGGACTAGACGCGCAGTATTTT. Encoded protein: CASTPSGLDAQYF.

This chain uses TRBV18 with TRBJ1-1; a possible D gene is TRBD1 (5 bases). This CDR3 region has 15 residues. The germline V gene has CDR1 KGHSH and CDR2 LQKENI. Trimming removed 8 bases from V and 2 bases from J, with 18 bases in between. In DNA, the CDR3 is TGTGCCAGCCGTGACAGCGTTAGAAGCAACACTGAAGCTTTCTTT. Its protein is CASRDSVRSNTEAFF.

This clonotype was picked up a small number of times. This chain uses TRBV12-3 or TRBV12-4 with TRBJ2-1; 12 bases line up with TRBD2. The V and J ends lost 7 bases and 3 bases, in that order; junction bases with no gene match: 16. The CDR3 is 19 amino acids. The CDR3: CASTSSGLAGGRGYNEQFF. CDR3 bases: TGTGCCAGCACTTCATCAGGTCTAGCGGGAGGGAGGGGCTACAATGAGCAGTTCTTC.

The chain uses TRBV20-1 and TRBJ1-1; weak D call: TRBD1 (5 bases). The CDR3 length is 14 residues. Trimming shortened V by 1 base and J by 2 bases, and 11 bases separated the two germline ends. CDR1 and CDR2 (germline): DFQATT, SNEGSKA (reference sequence). CDR3 loop: CSARGGGSNTEAFF. The CDR3 nucleotides read TGCAGTGCTAGAGGCGGGGGTTCAAACACTGAAGCTTTCTTT.

The J gene is TRBJ2-1, the V gene TRBV29-1; no definite D call. The germline V gene has CDR1 SQVTM and CDR2 ANQGSEA. The CDR3 consists of 15 residues. The V end lost 0 bases, the J end lost 1 base, and 10 bases lay between the germline ends. CDR3 sequence reads: CSVEDDVASYNEQFF. CDR3 sequence (DNA): TGCAGCGTTGAAGATGACGTGGCATCCTACAATGAGCAGTTCTTC.

The chain couples TRBV10-3 to TRBJ2-5; 12 bases fit TRBD1. Germline V CDR1 and CDR2: ENHRY, SYGVKD. The CDR3 is made up of 15 amino acids. The ends lost 3 bases at V and 5 bases at J; junction bases unmatched: 4. CDR3 sequence (DNA): TGTGCCATCAGTGATCGGGACAGGGGGCTGGAGACCCAGTACTTC. Amino acid sequence: CAISDRDRGLETQYF.

This clonotype was picked up a small number of times. The chain is built from TRBV29-1 and TRBJ2-3, with TRBD2 matching 12 bases. Trimming removed 3 bases from V and 2 bases from J; junction bases left unmatched: 6. The germline gives CDR1 SQVTM, CDR2 ANQGSEA. The CDR3 has 16 amino acids. CDR3 in amino acids: CSVDKTSGGVTDTQYF. The CDR3 bases are TGCAGCGTTGATAAGACTAGCGGGGGAGTCACAGATACGCAGTATTTT.

A few counts support this clonotype. This CDR3 reads CASSKTGGPPELFF. In DNA form, the CDR3 reads TGCGCCAGCAGCAAAACAGGGGGCCCGCCGGAGCTGTTTTTT. This sequence joins TRBV5-1 and TRBJ2-2, with 9 bases that match TRBD1. CDR1 is SGHRS and CDR2 is YFSETQ in the germline V gene. The CDR3 is 14 residues long. Trimming cost V 4 bases and J 10 bases; bases outside gene matches: 8.

This clonotype occurred a few times. The CDR3 region is CSVEGPGAGGNTIYF. CDR3 DNA sequence: TGCAGCGTTGAAGGTCCGGGGGCTGGAGGAAACACCATATATTTT. The chain has TRBV29-1 and TRBJ1-3; possibly TRBD1 for D (6 bases). From germline, CDR1 is SQVTM and CDR2 ANQGSEA. The CDR3 is 15 amino acids. Trimming removed 1 base from V and 4 bases from J, with 14 bases in between.

The J gene is TRBJ2-2, the V gene TRBV6-5; weak D call: TRBD1 (5 bases). The germline V gene has CDR1 MNHEY and CDR2 SVGAGI. The CDR3 loop spans 14 amino acids. The V end lost 5 bases, the J end lost 3 bases, and 10 bases lay between the germline ends. This chain's CDR3 is CASSAPGYTGELFF. Here the CDR3 DNA reads TGTGCCAGCAGTGCCCCAGGGTACACCGGGGAGCTGTTTTTT.

In its sample, this clonotype was seen a few times. This sequence joins TRBV7-6 and TRBJ2-7; TRBD1 matches 8 bases. CDR1 SGHVS and CDR2 FNYEAQ come from the germline V gene. Trimming at V came to 3 bases and at J to 4 bases, leaving 5 bases not matched to a gene. The CDR3 covers 14 residues. For the CDR3, the DNA is TGTGCCAGCAGCTTGGGCGGGACAGGTTACGAGCAGTACTTC. Translation: CASSLGGTGYEQYF.

In its sample, this clonotype was seen a few times. The V call is TRBV5-4, the J call TRBJ2-5, with D possibly being TRBD2 (6 bases). V was shortened by 4 bases and J by 3 bases, with 13 bases between the two germline ends. Looked up from germline, CDR1 is SGHNT and CDR2 is YYREEE (reference sequence). CDR3 size: 14 residues. CDR3 protein: CASSPAEGKETQYF. Written as DNA, the CDR3 is TGTGCCAGCAGCCCCGCGGAGGGGAAAGAGACCCAGTACTTC.

The table lists this clonotype with a few counts. The rearrangement joins TRBV2 to TRBJ2-1; 14 nucleotides agree with TRBD2. This CDR3 has 16 amino acids. CDR1 and CDR2 from the germline V gene are SNHLY and FYNNEI. With V trimmed by 7 bases and J by 4 bases, 6 bases remained unmatched. In DNA form, the CDR3 reads TGTGCCAGCAACTCCGGGACTAGCGGGGGTTACAATGAGCAGTTCTTC. Amino acids: CASNSGTSGGYNEQFF.

This clonotype was counted ten times or more. The J gene is TRBJ2-7, the V gene TRBV7-3; no clear D gene. CDR3 length equals 14 residues. V lost 2 bases and J 0 bases, leaving 8 bases between the germline ends. In germline, CDR1 is SGHTA, CDR2 FQGTGA. The CDR3 here is CASSLEGYSYEQYF. The CDR3 region has the DNA TGTGCCAGCAGCTTAGAAGGATACTCCTACGAGCAGTACTTC.